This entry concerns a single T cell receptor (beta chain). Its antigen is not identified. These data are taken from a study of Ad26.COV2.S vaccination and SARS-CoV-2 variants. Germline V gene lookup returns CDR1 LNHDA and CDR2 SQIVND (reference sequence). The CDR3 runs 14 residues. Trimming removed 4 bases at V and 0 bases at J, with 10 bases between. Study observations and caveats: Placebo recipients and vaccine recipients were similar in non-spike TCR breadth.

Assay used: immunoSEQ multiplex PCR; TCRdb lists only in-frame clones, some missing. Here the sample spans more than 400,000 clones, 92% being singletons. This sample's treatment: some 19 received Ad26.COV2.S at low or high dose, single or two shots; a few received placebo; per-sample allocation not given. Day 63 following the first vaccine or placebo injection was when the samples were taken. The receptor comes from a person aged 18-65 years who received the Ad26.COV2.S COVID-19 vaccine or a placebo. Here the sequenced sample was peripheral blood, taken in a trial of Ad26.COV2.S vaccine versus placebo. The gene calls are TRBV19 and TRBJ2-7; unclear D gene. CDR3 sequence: CASSTAGASYEQYF. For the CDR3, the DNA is TGTGCCAGTAGTACGGCAGGCGCCTCCTACGAGCAGTACTTC.